The text below deals with one TCR beta chain. Its antigen is undetermined. The data stem from a study of CD8+ T cells in alopecia areata. Background on the study: Treated patients were given oral tofacitinib, which was dosed at 5 to 10 mg twice daily. Scoring treated patients' severity relied on the percentage of scalp area affected. Study results and limitations: Greater clonality was observed in lesional scalp samples, especially alopecia totalis/universalis, versus normal scalp.

Looked up from germline, CDR1 is SGHRS and CDR2 is YFSETQ. Between the trimmed V and J ends, which lost 0 bases and 2 bases, there was a span of 14 bases. The CDR3 covers 17 residues. It was cDNA, reverse transcribed from extracted RNA, that served as the sequencing template. The assay was immunoSEQ multiplex PCR, and TCRdb's table has in-frame clones only and misses some. This sample yields 120,000 or so clones, of which around 60% are seen a single time; around 6% belongs to the top ten. The treatment is: oral pan-JAK inhibitor, 5-10 mg twice daily. Peripheral blood and lesional scalp punch biopsies were taken from alopecia areata patients.

The clonotype originates from a human donor with alopecia areata. The sequencing used CD4+ T cells sorted from blood, collected at week 4, from a patient treated with tofacitinib. The rearrangement links TRBV5-1 to TRBJ2-2; D gene unclear. CDR3 nucleotide sequence: TGCGCCAGCAGCTTGGATTTCCAACCGGACAACACCGGGGAGCTGTTTTTT. Protein product: CASSLDFQPDNTGELFF.